The 2 T cell receptor beta chains below were found in one sample sequenced in a study of T-cell reconstitution after alpha-beta-depleted transplantation in children. A TCRbeta library incorporating unique molecular identifiers was prepared. TCRdb fed the PCR reads into MiXCR, producing one record per CDR3 protein. The table has around 380,000 distinct CDR3 sequences, approximately 11% seen once; the top ten hold 4.5% to 7%. The material sequenced was PBMCs from the stem cell graft donor, taken from the stem cell graft. Receptors originate from a human donor who donated a stem cell graft to a child with acute myeloid leukemia.

This clonotype was found many times. This sequence joins TRBV7-2 and TRBJ2-1; D is unresolved. The CDR3 is 12 amino acids. CDR1 and CDR2 (germline): SGHTA, FQGNSA. Trimming removed 5 bases at V and 8 bases at J, with 10 bases between. As DNA, the CDR3 is TGTGCCAGCAGCCCTTACATAGATGAGCAGTTCTTC. The encoded protein is CASSPYIDEQFF.

A word on this clonotype: This clone may be a read error of a much larger clone one base away. V usage is TRBV7-2 and J usage is TRBJ1-1; D not resolved. Germline V CDR1 and CDR2: SGHTA, FQGNSA. CDR3 length equals 13 residues. The CDR3 sequence: CASSLDMNTVAFF. The CDR3 nucleotides read TGTGCCAGCAGCTTAGATATGAACACTGTAGCTTTCTTT.